Each of the 15 T cell receptor beta chains below was sequenced from the same sample in a study of T cell repertoires in cytomegalovirus infection. One entry per CDR3 protein, called by TCRdb with MiXCR from the reads. The sample lists roughly 200,000 distinct CDR3 sequences, about 18% occurring once. The source material was CD8+ T cells from PBMCs. The receptors were gathered from a human donor in good health (CMV status not recorded). Some clones in this sample may be carry-over from other donors' samples.

This chain connects TRBV7-9 to TRBJ2-1; 14 positions agree with TRBD2. The CDR3 is 16 residues long. Germline CDR1 reads SEHNR; CDR2 reads FQNEAQ (reference sequence). The ends lost 10 bases at V and 10 bases at J; junction bases unmatched: 15. CDR3 loop: CATQPETSGGAREQFF. CDR3 nucleotides: TGTGCCACCCAACCCGAGACTAGCGGGGGGGCCAGGGAGCAGTTCTTC.

This chain's CDR3 is CASRYRGQKQYF. The DNA of the CDR3 is TGTGCCAGCAGGTACAGGGGGCAGAAGCAGTACTTC. The gene calls are TRBV27 and TRBJ2-7; 9 bases are a match to TRBD1. The CDR3 is made up of 12 amino acids. The V and J ends lost 6 bases and 8 bases, in that order; junction bases with no gene match: 5. The germline gives CDR1 MNHEY, CDR2 SMNVEV (reference sequence).

This clonotype was counted a few times. V usage is TRBV5-1 and J usage is TRBJ2-7; 7 bases fit TRBD1. Germline CDR1 and CDR2: SGHRS and YFSETQ. CDR3 length: 13 residues. Unmatched junction bases numbered 8, after V lost 7 bases and J lost 4 bases. The CDR3 DNA is TGCGCCAGCGGGAGTGACAGGGCATACGAGCAGTACTTC. This codes for CASGSDRAYEQYF. The variable domain in full, with the rest retrieved from reference TRBV5-1 and TRBJ2-7, is KAGVTQTPRYLIKTRGQQVTLSCSPISGHRSVSWYQQTPGQGLQFLFEYFSETQRNKGNFPGRFSGRQFSNSRSEMNVSTLELGDSALYLCASGSDRAYEQYFGPGTRLTVT.

The J gene is TRBJ2-5, the V gene TRBV4-1; TRBD2 aligns across 7 bases. The CDR3 has 16 residues. The J segment lost 2 bases and the V segment lost 0 bases, leaving 6 bases of the junction unmatched. CDR1 and CDR2 from the germline V gene are MGHRA and YSYEKL. In DNA form, the CDR3 reads TGCGCCAGCAGCCAAGATGGGGTAGCGGGTCAAGAGACCCAGTACTTC. Its protein product is CASSQDGVAGQETQYF.

The chain links TRBV6-6 to TRBJ1-5, with 7 bases fitting TRBD1. Germline CDR1 MNHNY, CDR2 SVGAGI (reference sequence). The CDR3 runs 14 residues. The V and J ends lost 2 bases and 7 bases, in that order; junction bases with no gene match: 5. CDR3 loop: CASSYLGQSQPQHF. CDR3 nucleotides: TGTGCCAGCAGTTACCTGGGACAGTCGCAGCCCCAGCATTTT.

This clonotype was found a few times. V is TRBV29-1 and J is TRBJ1-2, with 7 bases matching TRBD1. The V gene end was trimmed by 5 bases and the J gene end by 8 bases; junction bases not matched to a gene: 11. Germline loops: CDR1 SQVTM, CDR2 ANQGSEA. There are 13 residues in the CDR3. The CDR3 protein is CSVLDRPKRGYTF. CDR3 coding DNA: TGCAGCGTTCTGGACAGGCCCAAGAGAGGCTACACCTTC.

This clonotype occurred a few times. This rearrangement joins TRBV7-9 to TRBJ2-1; 11 bases map to TRBD2. This CDR3 contains 15 residues. J lost 9 bases, V lost 1 base, and 5 bases had no gene match. Germline assignment: CDR1 SEHNR and CDR2 FQNEAQ (reference sequence). CDR3 coding DNA: TGTGCCAGCAGCTTAGGTAGCGGGGGGGCCAGTGAGCAGTTCTTC. The encoded protein is CASSLGSGGASEQFF.

The chain has TRBV28 and TRBJ2-1; D may be TRBD2 (6 bases). Germline V gene data show CDR1 as MDHEN and CDR2 as SYDVKM. Deletions cut 2 bases from V and 5 bases from J, with 7 bases between. CDR3 length: 13 residues. The CDR3 sequence: CASSLPGDNEQFF. For the CDR3, the DNA is TGTGCCAGCAGTTTACCGGGGGACAATGAGCAGTTCTTC. The variable domain in full, completed from reference TRBV28 and TRBJ2-1, reads DVKVTQSSRYLVKRTGEKVFLECVQDMDHENMFWYRQDPGLGLRLIYFSYDVKMKEKGDIPEGYSVSREKKERFSLILESASTNQTSMYLCASSLPGDNEQFFGPGTRLTVL.

This clonotype was seen a few times. The J gene is TRBJ1-1, the V gene TRBV7-9; a weak D match, TRBD1 (6 bases). Trimming cost V 0 bases and J 2 bases, with 22 bases left between them. Germline lookup yields CDR1 SEHNR and CDR2 FQNEAQ (reference sequence). The CDR3 is 19 amino acids. CDR3 nucleotides: TGTGCCAGCAGCTTAGCGTGGGAAACAGGGATGCGGGGTAACACTGAAGCTTTCTTT. This codes for CASSLAWETGMRGNTEAFF.

The gene calls are TRBV20-1 and TRBJ1-2; 7 bases map to TRBD1. In germline, CDR1 is DFQATT, CDR2 SNEGSKA (reference sequence). Germline trimming cut 1 base from V and 4 bases from J; bases unmatched to any gene: 6. The CDR3 runs 14 residues. The chain's CDR3 is CSARASGTVYGYTF. The CDR3 DNA is TGCAGTGCTAGAGCGTCCGGGACAGTCTATGGCTACACCTTC.

The chain employs TRBV14 and TRBJ2-1; D is undetermined. The CDR3 consists of 15 residues. Deletions cut 0 bases from V and 4 bases from J, with 10 bases between. In germline, CDR1 is SGHDN, CDR2 FVKESK. The CDR3 is CASSQDEVGYNEQFF. For the CDR3, the DNA is TGTGCCAGCAGCCAAGACGAAGTAGGTTACAATGAGCAGTTCTTC.

This clonotype was detected a few times. J is TRBJ1-1 and V is TRBV5-3; D gene ambiguous. TRBV5-3 is an ORF for which the function is uncertain. This CDR3 is 13 amino acids long. Trimming removed 8 bases at V and 4 bases at J, with 15 bases between. The DNA for the CDR3 is TGTGCCAGCAGGCTTCTGGGGTTCACTGAAGCTTTCTTT. This codes for CASRLLGFTEAFF.

The chain employs TRBV7-2 and TRBJ1-4; D not resolved. Germline CDR1 SGHTA, CDR2 FQGNSA. Trimming pared 3 bases from V and 5 bases from J, leaving 13 bases between. This CDR3 region has 15 residues. CDR3 sequence (DNA): TGTGCCAGCAGCTTTAATTCCCGTCGGAATGAAAAACTGTTTTTT. Translated, it gives CASSFNSRRNEKLFF.

The V call is TRBV29-1, the J call TRBJ1-2, with 9 positions matching TRBD1. Germline values: CDR1 SQVTM, CDR2 ANQGSEA. The trim removed 8 bases at V and 6 bases at J, leaving 10 bases unmatched. The CDR3 extends over 13 amino acids. CDR3: CSTPGQGVHGYTF. The DNA of the CDR3 is TGCAGCACTCCGGGACAGGGCGTGCATGGCTACACCTTC.

This chain uses TRBV7-2 with TRBJ2-3, with D unclear. CDR3 length: 17 amino acids. The V end was cut by 0 bases, the J end by 5 bases, with 18 bases between. From germline, CDR1 is SGHTA and CDR2 FQGNSA. The CDR3, as DNA: TGTGCCAGCAGCTTAGCTCGGGCCCCATATGCCGGAGATACGCAGTATTTT. Protein: CASSLARAPYAGDTQYF.